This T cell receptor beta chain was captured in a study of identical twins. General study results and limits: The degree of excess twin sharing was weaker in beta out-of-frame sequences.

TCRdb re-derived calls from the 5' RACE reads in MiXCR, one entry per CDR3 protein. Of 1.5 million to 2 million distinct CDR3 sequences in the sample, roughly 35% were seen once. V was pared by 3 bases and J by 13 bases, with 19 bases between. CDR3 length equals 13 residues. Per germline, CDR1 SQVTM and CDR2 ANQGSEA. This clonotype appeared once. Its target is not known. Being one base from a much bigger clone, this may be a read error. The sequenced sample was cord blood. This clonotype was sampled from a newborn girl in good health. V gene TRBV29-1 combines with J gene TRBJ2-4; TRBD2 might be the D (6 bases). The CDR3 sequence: CSVDRVTGGEQYF. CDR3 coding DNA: TGCAGCGTTGATAGGGTGACCGGGGGAGAGCAGTACTTC.